These T cell receptor beta chains were read from a single sample in a study of T-cell memory formation after mild COVID-19. MiXCR, run by TCRdb on the 5' RACE reads, gives a single entry per CDR3 protein. The top ten clones hold 21% of a sample with 350,000 or so distinct CDR3 sequences, less than 25% of them seen once. What was sequenced was PBMCs or a T cell subset sorted from them (not recorded which). Every receptor here comes from a man between 18 and 29 years old who had mild COVID-19 (a few samples of this study predate the infection). Cell type and time point are not known. The CDR3 runs from the conserved cysteine through the conserved F or W. The order of the fields is CDR3 DNA, CDR3 protein, V gene, clone size, D gene, J gene. The D gene is left open where the match is weak. The size of a clone is reported for some rows only, either as once, few or many, or as a class for expanded clones.

cdr3_nt: TGTGCCAGCGGTAAATCGGACAGGCCGCCCTCTGGCTACACCTTC; cdr3_aa: CASGKSDRPPSGYTF; v_call: TRBV6-2/TRBV6-3; clone_size: NA; d_call: TRBD1; j_call: TRBJ1-2
cdr3_nt: TGCGCCAGCAGCTTGCCCCAGGGGGGCCCCTACAATGAGCAGTTCTTC; cdr3_aa: CASSLPQGGPYNEQFF; v_call: TRBV5-1; clone_size: many; d_call: NA; j_call: TRBJ2-1
cdr3_nt: TGTGCCAGCAGTGAATGGAGGGGCATCTCTAACTATGGCTACACCTTC; cdr3_aa: CASSEWRGISNYGYTF; v_call: TRBV6-1; clone_size: many; d_call: NA; j_call: TRBJ1-2
cdr3_nt: TGCGCCAGCAGCCAAGACGTGGACGGTCTTTTGGCTTTCTTT; cdr3_aa: CASSQDVDGLLAFF; v_call: TRBV4-1; clone_size: NA; d_call: NA; j_call: TRBJ1-1
cdr3_nt: TGCGCCAGCAGCTTGGAGGACAGAGGTTACGAGCAGTACTTC; cdr3_aa: CASSLEDRGYEQYF; v_call: TRBV5-1; clone_size: NA; d_call: NA; j_call: TRBJ2-7
cdr3_nt: TGTGCCAGCAGCACCAGCCCCGGGACACTAGGTGAAGCTTTCTTT; cdr3_aa: CASSTSPGTLGEAFF; v_call: TRBV7-9; clone_size: NA; d_call: NA; j_call: TRBJ1-1
cdr3_nt: TGTGCCAGCAGCTTGGGGGTGGCGCAGTATTTT; cdr3_aa: CASSLGVAQYF; v_call: TRBV5-6; clone_size: NA; d_call: NA; j_call: TRBJ2-3
cdr3_nt: TGTGCCAGCAGCCTAACAAATCAGCCCCAGCATTTT; cdr3_aa: CASSLTNQPQHF; v_call: TRBV7-9; clone_size: NA; d_call: NA; j_call: TRBJ1-5
cdr3_nt: TGTGCCAGCAGTACCCCCGGGACAGGGAGATCTGAAGCTTTCTTT; cdr3_aa: CASSTPGTGRSEAFF; v_call: TRBV27; clone_size: few; d_call: TRBD1; j_call: TRBJ1-1
cdr3_nt: TGTGCCAGCAGTACCGTGCCTAGCTACGAGCAGTACTTC; cdr3_aa: CASSTVPSYEQYF; v_call: TRBV6-5; clone_size: NA; d_call: NA; j_call: TRBJ2-7
cdr3_nt: TGTGCCAGCAGCCTCCACAACCCGGGCGAAACTAATGAAAAACTGTTTTTT; cdr3_aa: CASSLHNPGETNEKLFF; v_call: TRBV3-1; clone_size: few; d_call: NA; j_call: TRBJ1-4
cdr3_nt: TGTGCCAGCAGCCGGACAGGGGGCCATGAGCAGTTCTTC; cdr3_aa: CASSRTGGHEQFF; v_call: TRBV5-4; clone_size: few; d_call: TRBD1; j_call: TRBJ2-1
cdr3_nt: TGTGCCAGCAGCCCATACCGGGGACAGGGACCAACTCGTGAAGCTTTCTTT; cdr3_aa: CASSPYRGQGPTREAFF; v_call: TRBV6-6; clone_size: NA; d_call: TRBD1; j_call: TRBJ1-1
cdr3_nt: TGTGCCAGCTCACCACGGAACCGGGACAGTCGCTCTGGAAACACCATATATTTC; cdr3_aa: CASSPRNRDSRSGNTIYF; v_call: TRBV18; clone_size: NA; d_call: TRBD1; j_call: TRBJ1-3
cdr3_nt: TGCGCCAGCAGCCAGACTTCCTTTTCGGGGGTAGAGTTTATCTTC; cdr3_aa: CASSQTSFSGVEFIF; v_call: TRBV4-3; clone_size: NA; d_call: NA; j_call: TRBJ2-1
cdr3_nt: TGCGCCAGCAGCTTCGATCAGTCTTCCTACAATGAGCAGTTCTTC; cdr3_aa: CASSFDQSSYNEQFF; v_call: TRBV5-1; clone_size: many; d_call: NA; j_call: TRBJ2-1
cdr3_nt: TGCGCCAGCAGCTTACCGGGGGCCAAGGAGACCCAGTACTTC; cdr3_aa: CASSLPGAKETQYF; v_call: TRBV5-1; clone_size: NA; d_call: NA; j_call: TRBJ2-5